These 24 T cell receptor beta chains were all obtained from the same sample, sequenced in a study of blood T cell repertoires in COVID-19. TCRdb keeps only in-frame clones here, not all; method: immunoSEQ multiplex PCR. The sample includes around 400,000 clones, approximately 89% of them seen just once. Sequenced input: peripheral blood. These receptors all come from a woman aged 60 to 75 with COVID-19, enrolled during active disease.

This chain connects TRBV18 to TRBJ2-5, with 7 positions matching TRBD1. Germline V gene lookup returns CDR1 KGHSH and CDR2 LQKENI. Trimming removed 2 bases from V and 5 bases from J; junction bases left unmatched: 8. The CDR3 has 15 residues. CDR3 sequence (DNA): TGTGCCAGCTCACCAACTAACAGGGGATGGGAGACCCAGTACTTC. Its protein is CASSPTNRGWETQYF.

The V gene is TRBV11-2, the J gene TRBJ1-2; no clear D gene. Per the germline V gene, CDR1 is SGHAT and CDR2 is FQNNGV. The CDR3 contains 13 residues. Trimming removed 5 bases at V and 3 bases at J, with 10 bases between. DNA of the CDR3: TGTGCCAGCAGCGCCAACATGTACTATGGCTACACCTTC. Encoded protein: CASSANMYYGYTF.

The J gene is TRBJ1-2, the V gene TRBV3-1 (or the pseudogene TRBV3-2); 10 bases are a match to TRBD1. The junction had 7 bases not matched to a gene; V was cut back by 1 base and J by 8 bases. CDR1 and CDR2 (germline): LGHDT, YNNKEL (reference sequence). This CDR3 contains 15 residues. The CDR3 nucleotides are TGTGCCAGCAGCCAAGGGACAGGGGGACCCATCGGCTACACCTTC. Protein sequence: CASSQGTGGPIGYTF.

The chain couples TRBV2 to TRBJ1-2; D gene ambiguous. Germline loops: CDR1 SNHLY, CDR2 FYNNEI. CDR3 length: 13 residues. Deletions cut 3 bases from V and 8 bases from J, with 13 bases between. CDR3 sequence reads: CASSDNSRKGYTF. The CDR3 DNA reads TGTGCCAGCAGTGACAACAGTCGAAAAGGCTACACCTTC.

The CDR3 loop reads CASSLAGEGQPQHF. The CDR3 DNA reads TGCGCCAGCAGCTTGGCAGGGGAAGGGCAGCCCCAGCATTTT. This chain links TRBV5-1 with TRBJ1-5, with D perhaps matching TRBD1 (6 bases). V gave up 0 bases and J gave up 7 bases, with 11 bases separating them. This CDR3 has 14 residues. Germline CDR1 and CDR2: SGHRS and YFSETQ.

The rearrangement uses TRBV5-1 and TRBJ1-4; perhaps TRBD1 as D (6 bases). The CDR3 sequence is 15 residues long. CDR1 is SGHRS, CDR2 YFSETQ, per germline. The germline V and J ends were trimmed by 0 bases and 5 bases, with 11 bases remaining between them. This chain's CDR3 is CASSLEGGKNEKLFF. CDR3 in DNA: TGCGCCAGCAGCTTGGAAGGGGGAAAAAATGAAAAACTGTTTTTT. Filled out from reference TRBV5-1 and TRBJ1-4, the complete variable domain reads KAGVTQTPRYLIKTRGQQVTLSCSPISGHRSVSWYQQTPGQGLQFLFEYFSETQRNKGNFPGRFSGRQFSNSRSEMNVSTLELGDSALYLCASSLEGGKNEKLFFGSGTQLSVL.

The rearrangement uses TRBV10-3 and TRBJ1-3; perhaps TRBD1 as D (5 bases). The CDR3 extends over 15 amino acids. Germline V CDR1 and CDR2: ENHRY, SYGVKD. Trimming pared 3 bases from V and 1 base from J, leaving 10 bases between. The CDR3 protein is CAISEKGASGNTIYF. The CDR3 DNA is TGTGCCATCAGTGAAAAAGGGGCATCTGGAAACACCATATATTTT.

With regard to this clone: The germline gene is not matched at one end of the junction; a read error may be the cause. Other DNA variants within this sample encode the same CDR3. The V call is TRBV13, the J call TRBJ1-6; TRBD1 might be the D (5 bases). Germline V CDR1 and CDR2: PRHDT, FYEKMQ (reference sequence). The CDR3 contains 17 residues. As DNA, the CDR3 is TGTGCCAGCAGCTCCGACTCATGGGGGGACGGGCATTCACCCCTTCACTTT. This sequence encodes CASSSDSWGDGHSPLHF.

This clone was observed a handful of times. The chain joins TRBV6-5 to TRBJ1-2; 9 positions agree with TRBD1. The V gene end was trimmed by 5 bases and the J gene end by 3 bases; junction bases not matched to a gene: 7. CDR1 is MNHEY, CDR2 SVGAGI, per germline. This CDR3 region has 15 residues. CDR3 amino acids: CASSRGDRVYYGYTF. The CDR3 DNA is TGTGCCAGCAGTCGGGGGGACAGGGTCTACTATGGCTACACCTTC.

The DNA of the CDR3 is TGTGCCAGCAGCTTAATCCGGGCCGGGACAGTCGGCTCCTACGAGCAGTACTTC. It codes for CASSLIRAGTVGSYEQYF. This chain uses TRBV7-3 with TRBJ2-7; TRBD1 agrees at 7 bases. This CDR3 region has 18 residues. V lost 1 base and J lost 0; bases outside the gene matches: 12. Germline CDR1 is SGHTA and CDR2 is FQGTGA.

The gene calls are TRBV5-6 and TRBJ2-6; D gene unclear. V was shortened by 0 bases and J by 4 bases, with 5 bases between the two germline ends. Germline V gene data show CDR1 as SGHDT and CDR2 as YYEEEE. The CDR3 extends over 14 amino acids. The CDR3 DNA follows: TGTGCCAGCAGCTTGGAGCCGGGGGCCAACGTCCTGACTTTC. Translated: CASSLEPGANVLTF. Drawing the rest from reference TRBV5-6 and TRBJ2-6, the complete variable domain is DAGVTQSPTHLIKTRGQQVTLRCSPKSGHDTVSWYQQALGQGPQFIFQYYEEEERQRGNFPDRFSGHQFPNYSSELNVNALLLGDSALYLCASSLEPGANVLTFGAGSRLTVL.

The chain employs TRBV11-2 and TRBJ2-1, with D possibly TRBD2 on 6 matching bases. CDR3 length: 14 residues. Germline-derived CDR1 and CDR2 are SGHAT and FQNNGV. V lost 1 base and J 8 bases, leaving 12 bases between the germline ends. The CDR3, as DNA: TGTGCCAGCAGCTTAGTGGCGGGATGGGATGAGCAGTTCTTC. It codes for CASSLVAGWDEQFF.

The V call is TRBV3-1 (or the pseudogene TRBV3-2), the J call TRBJ2-5; TRBD2 aligns across 8 bases. With 1 base clipped from V and 4 bases from J, the junction kept 2 bases outside the gene matches. The CDR3 is 14 residues long. CDR1 is LGHDT and CDR2 is YNNKEL in the germline V gene (reference sequence). Here the CDR3 DNA reads TGTGCCAGCAGCCAAGCGGGAGGGCTAGAGACCCAGTACTTC. Translated: CASSQAGGLETQYF.

The gene calls are TRBV5-1 and TRBJ1-2; no clear D gene. CDR3 length: 14 amino acids. Germline values: CDR1 SGHRS, CDR2 YFSETQ. V dropped 0 bases and J dropped 0 bases, with 6 bases sitting between them. CDR3 protein: CASSLAQTNYGYTF. The CDR3 nucleotides are TGCGCCAGCAGCTTGGCTCAGACTAACTATGGCTACACCTTC. The full variable domain, completed using reference TRBV5-1 and TRBJ1-2, is KAGVTQTPRYLIKTRGQQVTLSCSPISGHRSVSWYQQTPGQGLQFLFEYFSETQRNKGNFPGRFSGRQFSNSRSEMNVSTLELGDSALYLCASSLAQTNYGYTFGSGTRLTVV.

The V and J genes are TRBV19 and TRBJ1-4; D gene ambiguous. The length of the CDR3 is 15 residues. V was shortened by 4 bases and J by 2 bases, with 11 bases between the two germline ends. CDR1 is LNHDA, CDR2 SQIVND, per germline (reference sequence). For the CDR3, the DNA is TGTGCCAGTAGTAGGACTCACGTGACTAATGAAAAACTGTTTTTT. Its protein product is CASSRTHVTNEKLFF.

The chain combines TRBV5-1 with TRBJ2-5; 8 positions agree with TRBD1. CDR3 length: 14 residues. Germline-derived CDR1 and CDR2 are SGHRS and YFSETQ. The V gene end was trimmed by 4 bases and the J gene end by 4 bases; junction bases not matched to a gene: 6. CDR3 loop: CASSVEGTGETQYF. In nucleotides, the CDR3 is TGCGCCAGCAGCGTAGAAGGGACAGGAGAGACCCAGTACTTC.

To note about this clone: This same CDR3 is encoded by further DNA sequences in the sample. The V gene is TRBV19, the J gene TRBJ2-1; D unclear. Between the trimmed V and J ends, which lost 2 bases and 3 bases, there was a span of 5 bases. The germline V gene has CDR1 LNHDA and CDR2 SQIVND (reference sequence). CDR3 length: 13 residues. CDR3 DNA: TGTGCCAGTAGTATAACGGGCTACAATGAGCAGTTCTTC. It translates to CASSITGYNEQFF.

The genes are TRBV5-1 and TRBJ2-2; tentatively, D is TRBD1 (6 bases). CDR1 is SGHRS, CDR2 YFSETQ, per germline. V was pared by 2 bases and J by 7 bases, with 15 bases between. The CDR3 runs to 15 residues. Here the CDR3 DNA reads TGCGCCAGCAGCTTTATAGCAGGGGCTGGCGGGGAGCTGTTTTTT. Residues: CASSFIAGAGGELFF.

This chain connects TRBV5-1 to TRBJ2-3, with 7 bases lining up with TRBD2. Germline lookup yields CDR1 SGHRS and CDR2 YFSETQ. Unmatched junction bases numbered 8, after V lost 4 bases and J lost 3 bases. This CDR3 region has 15 residues. CDR3 DNA sequence: TGCGCCAGCAGCGCAAGCGGGGTGGGGACAGATACGCAGTATTTT. It specifies CASSASGVGTDTQYF.

The chain uses TRBV3-1 (or the pseudogene TRBV3-2) and TRBJ2-7, with 10 bases that match TRBD2. CDR1 LGHDT and CDR2 YNNKEL come from the germline V gene (reference sequence). The trim removed 2 bases at V and 6 bases at J, leaving 7 bases unmatched. The CDR3 totals 15 residues. In DNA form, the CDR3 reads TGTGCCAGCAGCCAATGGGCTAGCGGGGGAGGCGAGCAGTACTTC. It is translated as CASSQWASGGGEQYF.

The chain combines TRBV9 with TRBJ2-2, with 11 bases lining up with TRBD2. The CDR3 has 17 residues. V gave up 5 bases and J gave up 1 base; unmatched junction bases: 7. The germline gives CDR1 SGDLS, CDR2 YYNGEE. The CDR3, as DNA: TGTGCCAGCAGTACCGGGACTAGCGGCGGGAACACCGGGGAGCTGTTTTTT. It yields the protein CASSTGTSGGNTGELFF. Full variable domain (outside the CDR3, taken from reference TRBV9 and TRBJ2-2): DSGVTQTPKHLITATGQRVTLRCSPRSGDLSVYWYQQSLDQGLQFLIQYYNGEERAKGNILERFSAQQFPDLHSELNLSSLELGDSALYFCASSTGTSGGNTGELFFGEGSRLTVL.

This sequence joins TRBV2 and TRBJ1-4, with D perhaps matching TRBD1 (6 bases). Trimming took 7 bases from V and 8 from J, leaving 17 bases between them. The CDR3 extends over 14 amino acids. Germline CDR1 reads SNHLY; CDR2 reads FYNNEI. CDR3 region: CASKNPRGYEKLFF. CDR3 bases: TGTGCCAGCAAGAATCCCAGGGGATACGAAAAACTGTTTTTT.

This chain joins TRBV29-1 and TRBJ1-1; no definite D call. The V gene's germline CDR1 is SQVTM and CDR2 ANQGSEA. The CDR3 sequence is 11 residues long. V lost 5 bases and J 1 base, leaving 5 bases between the germline ends. The CDR3 loop reads CSVPQNTEAFF. As DNA, the CDR3 is TGCAGCGTTCCCCAGAACACTGAAGCTTTCTTT.

With respect to this clone: The germline gene is not matched at one end of the junction; a read error may be the cause. V usage is TRBV4-2 and J usage is TRBJ2-6; 8 nucleotides line up with TRBD1. This CDR3 comprises 16 residues. Germline CDR1 is LGHNA and CDR2 is YNFKEQ. CDR3 residues: CASRGQGAPGANVLTF. In DNA form, the CDR3 reads TGTGCCAGCAGGGGGCAGGGGGCGCCTGGAGCCAACGTCCTGACTTTC.